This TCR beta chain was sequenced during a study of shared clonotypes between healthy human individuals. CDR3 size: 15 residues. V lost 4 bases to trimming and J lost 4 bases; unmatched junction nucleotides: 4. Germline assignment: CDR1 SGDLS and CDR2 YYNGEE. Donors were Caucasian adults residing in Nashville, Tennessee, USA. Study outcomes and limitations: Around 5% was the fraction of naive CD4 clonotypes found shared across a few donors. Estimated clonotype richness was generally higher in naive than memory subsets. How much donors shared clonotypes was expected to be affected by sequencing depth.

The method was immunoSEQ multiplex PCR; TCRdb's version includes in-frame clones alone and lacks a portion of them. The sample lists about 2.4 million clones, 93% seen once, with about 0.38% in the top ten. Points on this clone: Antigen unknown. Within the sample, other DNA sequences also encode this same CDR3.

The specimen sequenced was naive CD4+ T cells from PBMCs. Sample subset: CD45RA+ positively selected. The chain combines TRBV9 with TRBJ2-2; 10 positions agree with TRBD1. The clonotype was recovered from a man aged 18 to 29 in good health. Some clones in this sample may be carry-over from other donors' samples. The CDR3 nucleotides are TGTGCCAGCAGCCCCCGGACAGGGGGCACCGGGGAGCTGTTTTTT. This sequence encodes CASSPRTGGTGELFF. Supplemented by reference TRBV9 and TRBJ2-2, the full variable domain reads DSGVTQTPKHLITATGQRVTLRCSPRSGDLSVYWYQQSLDQGLQFLIQYYNGEERAKGNILERFSAQQFPDLHSELNLSSLELGDSALYFCASSPRTGGTGELFFGEGSRLTVL.